This TCR beta chain was observed in a study of molecular identifiers for immune sequencing clone quantification. This clonotype appeared many times. Its antigen is still unknown. Study-level points and caveats: Clonotypes surpassing 20 RNA copies contained over 97% of effector molecules, versus under 1% in naive cells. Underestimation of highly expanded clone sizes could arise where identical TCR molecules share a barcode. Spiked Jurkat TCR RNA from one cell was reportedly detectable among roughly 910,000 naive cells.

TCRdb re-analysed the PCR reads in MiXCR, keeping a single row per CDR3 protein. The table lists about 35,000 distinct CDR3 sequences, about 18% of them singletons, with approximately 1.1% in the top ten. This sequence was found in a human donor in good health. Some libraries in this study had Jurkat cell RNA spiked in. The specimen sequenced was naive CD8+ T cells from blood, with Jurkat cell RNA spiked in. The subset here: FACS-sorted CD8+CD4-CCR7+CD45RA+ naive T cells.

The CDR3 region is CASSPTSYLYEQYF. The CDR3 nucleotides read TGTGCCAGCAGCCCGACTAGCTACCTCTACGAGCAGTACTTC. The rearrangement joins TRBV7-9 to TRBJ2-7, with 7 bases matching TRBD2. Germline V gene sequence: CDR1 SEHNR, CDR2 FQNEAQ (reference sequence). The V gene end was trimmed by 5 bases and the J gene end by 3 bases; junction bases not matched to a gene: 7. There are 14 residues in the CDR3.